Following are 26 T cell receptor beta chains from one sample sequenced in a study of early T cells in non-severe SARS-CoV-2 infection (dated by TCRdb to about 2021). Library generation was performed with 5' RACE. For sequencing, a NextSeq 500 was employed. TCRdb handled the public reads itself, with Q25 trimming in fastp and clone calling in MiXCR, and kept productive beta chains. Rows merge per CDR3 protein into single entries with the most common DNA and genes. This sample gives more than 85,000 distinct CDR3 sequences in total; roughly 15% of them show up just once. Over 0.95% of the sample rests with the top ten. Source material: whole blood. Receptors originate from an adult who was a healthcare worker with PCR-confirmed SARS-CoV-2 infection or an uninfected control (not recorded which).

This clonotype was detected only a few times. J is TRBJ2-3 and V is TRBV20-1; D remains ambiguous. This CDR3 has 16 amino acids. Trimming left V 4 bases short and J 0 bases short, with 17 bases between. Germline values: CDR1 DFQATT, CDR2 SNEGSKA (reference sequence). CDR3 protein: CSATIPAASSTDTQYF. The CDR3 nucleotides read TGCAGTGCTACAATCCCGGCCGCCTCTAGCACAGATACGCAGTATTTT.

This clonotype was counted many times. CDR3 in amino acids: CASGPGYGYTF. CDR3 in DNA: TGTGCCAGCGGTCCAGGCTATGGCTACACCTTC. The chain is built from TRBV6-5 and TRBJ1-2; no definite D call. The CDR3 is 11 amino acids. Looked up from germline, CDR1 is MNHEY and CDR2 is SVGAGI. Trimming took off 8 bases at V and 4 bases at J, with 8 bases between the two ends.

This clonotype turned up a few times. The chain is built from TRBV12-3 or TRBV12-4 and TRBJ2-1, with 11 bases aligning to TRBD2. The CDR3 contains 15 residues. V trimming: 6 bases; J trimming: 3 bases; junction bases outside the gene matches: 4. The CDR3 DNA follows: TGTGCCAGCAGCGTTAGCGGGGGGGGCTACAATGAGCAGTTCTTC. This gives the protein CASSVSGGGYNEQFF.

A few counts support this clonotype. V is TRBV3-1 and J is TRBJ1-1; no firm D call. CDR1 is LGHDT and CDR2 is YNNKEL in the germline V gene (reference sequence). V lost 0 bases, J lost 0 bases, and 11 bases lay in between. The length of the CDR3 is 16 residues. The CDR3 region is CASSQDRGWLNTEAFF. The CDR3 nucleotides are TGTGCCAGCAGCCAAGATCGAGGGTGGCTGAACACTGAAGCTTTCTTT.

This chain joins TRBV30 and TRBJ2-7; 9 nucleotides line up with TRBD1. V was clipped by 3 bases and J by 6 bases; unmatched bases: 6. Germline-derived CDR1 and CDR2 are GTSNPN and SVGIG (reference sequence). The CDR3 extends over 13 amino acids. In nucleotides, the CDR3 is TGTGCCTGGAGCACCGGGACAGGGTTCGAGCAGTACTTC. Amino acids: CAWSTGTGFEQYF.

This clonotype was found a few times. CDR3 sequence: CASSLGKTQYF. The CDR3 DNA is TGTGCCAGCAGTTTAGGGAAGACCCAGTACTTC. The gene calls are TRBV12-3 or TRBV12-4 and TRBJ2-5; D gene unclear. CDR3 size: 11 residues. Trimming removed 1 base at V and 6 bases at J, with 3 bases between.

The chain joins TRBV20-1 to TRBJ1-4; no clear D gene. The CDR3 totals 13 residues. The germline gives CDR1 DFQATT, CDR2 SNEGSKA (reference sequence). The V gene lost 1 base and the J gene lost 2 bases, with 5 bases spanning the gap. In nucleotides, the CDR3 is TGCAGTGCTAGAGTCGGGACTAATGAAAAACTGTTTTTT. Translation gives CSARVGTNEKLFF.

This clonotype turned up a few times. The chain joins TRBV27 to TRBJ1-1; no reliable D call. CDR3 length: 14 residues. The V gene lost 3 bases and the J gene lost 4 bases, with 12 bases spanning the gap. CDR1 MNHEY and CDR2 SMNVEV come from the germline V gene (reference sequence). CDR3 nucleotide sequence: TGTGCCAGCAGTTTGTCGGGGTTGGGCACTGAAGCTTTCTTT. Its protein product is CASSLSGLGTEAFF.

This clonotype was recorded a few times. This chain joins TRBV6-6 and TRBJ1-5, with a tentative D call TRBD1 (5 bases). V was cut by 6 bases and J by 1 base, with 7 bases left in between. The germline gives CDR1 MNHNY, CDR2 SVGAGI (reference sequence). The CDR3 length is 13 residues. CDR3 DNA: TGTGCCAGCAGGGGGCAAAGCAATCAGCCCCAGCATTTT. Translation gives CASRGQSNQPQHF.

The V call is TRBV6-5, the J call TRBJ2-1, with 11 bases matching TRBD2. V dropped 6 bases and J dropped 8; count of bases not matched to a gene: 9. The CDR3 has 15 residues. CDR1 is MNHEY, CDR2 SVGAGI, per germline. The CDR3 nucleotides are TGTGCCAGCAGCCATAGCGGGGGGGCCTGGGATGAGCAGTTCTTC. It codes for CASSHSGGAWDEQFF.

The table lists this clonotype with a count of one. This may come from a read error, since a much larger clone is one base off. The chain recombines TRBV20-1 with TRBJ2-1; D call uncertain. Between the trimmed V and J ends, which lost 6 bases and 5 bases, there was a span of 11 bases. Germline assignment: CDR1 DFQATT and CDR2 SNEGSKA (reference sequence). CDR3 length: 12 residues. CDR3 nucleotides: TGCAGTGCCCTTGAACACAACAATGAGCAGTTCTTC. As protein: CSALEHNNEQFF.

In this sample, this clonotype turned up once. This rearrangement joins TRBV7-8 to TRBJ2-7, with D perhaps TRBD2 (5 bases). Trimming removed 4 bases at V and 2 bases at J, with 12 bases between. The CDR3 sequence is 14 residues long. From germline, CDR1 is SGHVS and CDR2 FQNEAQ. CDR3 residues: CASSWGDGTYEQYF. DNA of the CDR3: TGTGCCAGCAGCTGGGGAGACGGAACCTACGAGCAGTACTTC. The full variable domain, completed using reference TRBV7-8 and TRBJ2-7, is GAGVSQSPRYKVAKRGQDVALRCDPISGHVSLFWYQQALGQGPEFLTYFQNEAQLDKSGLPSDRFFAERPEGSVSTLKIQRTQQEDSAVYLCASSWGDGTYEQYFGPGTRLTVT.

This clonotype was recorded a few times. CDR3 DNA sequence: TGTGCCAGCAGTTTGGGGGGTAGGCAGAACACTGAAGCTTTCTTT. It codes for CASSLGGRQNTEAFF. The chain has TRBV6-2 or TRBV6-3 and TRBJ1-1, with D possibly matching TRBD1 (5 bases). The V end lost 4 bases, the J end lost 1 base, and 13 bases lay between the germline ends. The CDR3 extends over 15 amino acids. The germline gives CDR1 MNHEY, CDR2 SVGEGT.

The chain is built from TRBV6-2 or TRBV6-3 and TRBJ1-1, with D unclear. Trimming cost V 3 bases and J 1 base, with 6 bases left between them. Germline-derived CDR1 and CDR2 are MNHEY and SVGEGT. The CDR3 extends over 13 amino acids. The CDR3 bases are TGTGCCAGCAGTTATGCAGGGAACACTGAAGCTTTCTTT. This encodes CASSYAGNTEAFF.

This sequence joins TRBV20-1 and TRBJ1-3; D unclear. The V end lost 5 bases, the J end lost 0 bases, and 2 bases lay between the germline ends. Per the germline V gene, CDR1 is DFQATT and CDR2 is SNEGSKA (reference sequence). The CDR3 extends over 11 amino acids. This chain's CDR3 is CSALSGNTIYF. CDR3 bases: TGCAGTGCTCTCTCTGGAAACACCATATATTTT.

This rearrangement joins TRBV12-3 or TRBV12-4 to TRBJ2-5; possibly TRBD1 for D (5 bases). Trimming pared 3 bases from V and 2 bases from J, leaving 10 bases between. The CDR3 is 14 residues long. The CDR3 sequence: CASSFYTGQETQYF. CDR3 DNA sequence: TGTGCCAGCAGTTTTTATACAGGTCAAGAGACCCAGTACTTC.

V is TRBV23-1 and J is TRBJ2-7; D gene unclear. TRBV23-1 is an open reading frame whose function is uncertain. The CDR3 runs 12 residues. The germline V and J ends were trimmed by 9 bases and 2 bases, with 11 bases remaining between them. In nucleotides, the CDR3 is TGCGCCAGAGCGCGGCCCCCCTACGAGCAGTACTTC. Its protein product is CARARPPYEQYF.

CDR3 amino acids: CASSPRLYGYTF. In DNA, the CDR3 is TGTGCCAGCAGTCCTAGACTCTATGGCTACACCTTC. The genes are TRBV28 and TRBJ1-2; D uncertain. The CDR3 is 12 amino acids. V was trimmed by 5 bases and J by 4 bases, leaving 8 bases between them. The germline CDR1 and CDR2 sequences are MDHEN and SYDVKM.

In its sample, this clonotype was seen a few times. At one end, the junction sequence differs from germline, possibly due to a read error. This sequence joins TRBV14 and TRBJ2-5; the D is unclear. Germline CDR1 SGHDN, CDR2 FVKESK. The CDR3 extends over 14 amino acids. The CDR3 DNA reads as TGTGCCAGCCGCCAGTCTCCCAGCTCGGAGACCCAGTACTTC. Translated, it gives CASRQSPSSETQYF.

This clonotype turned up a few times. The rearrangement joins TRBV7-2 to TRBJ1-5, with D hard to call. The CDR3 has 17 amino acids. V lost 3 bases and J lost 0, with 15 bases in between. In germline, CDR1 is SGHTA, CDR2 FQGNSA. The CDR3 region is CASSFIPTEYSNQPQHF. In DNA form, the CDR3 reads TGTGCCAGCAGCTTCATCCCAACAGAATATAGCAATCAGCCCCAGCATTTT.

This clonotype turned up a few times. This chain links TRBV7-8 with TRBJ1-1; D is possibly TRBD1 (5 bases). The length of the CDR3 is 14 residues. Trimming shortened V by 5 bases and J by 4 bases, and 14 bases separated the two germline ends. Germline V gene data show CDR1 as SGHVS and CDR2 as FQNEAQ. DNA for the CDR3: TGTGCCAGCAGCCCGGGGAGGGGAGGCACTGAAGCTTTCTTT. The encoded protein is CASSPGRGGTEAFF.

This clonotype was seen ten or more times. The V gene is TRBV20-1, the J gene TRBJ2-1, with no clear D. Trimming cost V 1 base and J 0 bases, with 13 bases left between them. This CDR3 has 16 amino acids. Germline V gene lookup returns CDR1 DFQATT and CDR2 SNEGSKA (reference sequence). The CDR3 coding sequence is TGCAGTGCTAGAGCGATAGTGTTAAACTCCTACAATGAGCAGTTCTTC. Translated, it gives CSARAIVLNSYNEQFF.

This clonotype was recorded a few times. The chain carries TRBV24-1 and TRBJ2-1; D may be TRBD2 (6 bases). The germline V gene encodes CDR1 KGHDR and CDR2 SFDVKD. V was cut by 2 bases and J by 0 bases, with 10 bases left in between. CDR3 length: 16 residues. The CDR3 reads CATSDSLASSYNEQFF. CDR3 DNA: TGTGCCACCAGTGATTCCCTAGCGAGCTCCTACAATGAGCAGTTCTTC.

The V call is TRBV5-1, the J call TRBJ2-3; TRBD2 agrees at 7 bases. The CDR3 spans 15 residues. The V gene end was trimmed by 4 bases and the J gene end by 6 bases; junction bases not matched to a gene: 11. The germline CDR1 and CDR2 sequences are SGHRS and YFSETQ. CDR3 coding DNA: TGCGCCAGCAGCCAGAAGACTAGCCAACTGGATACGCAGTATTTT. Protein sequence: CASSQKTSQLDTQYF.

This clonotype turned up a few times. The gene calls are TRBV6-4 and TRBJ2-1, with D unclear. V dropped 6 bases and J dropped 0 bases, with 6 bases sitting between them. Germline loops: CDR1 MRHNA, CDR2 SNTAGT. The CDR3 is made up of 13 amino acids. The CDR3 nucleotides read TGTGCCAGCAGCGAGAGCTCCTACAATGAGCAGTTCTTC. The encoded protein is CASSESSYNEQFF.

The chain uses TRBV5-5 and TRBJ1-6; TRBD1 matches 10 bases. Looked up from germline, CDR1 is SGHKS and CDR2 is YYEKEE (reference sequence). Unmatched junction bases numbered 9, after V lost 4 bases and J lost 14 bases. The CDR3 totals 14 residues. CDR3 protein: CASSQGQGRTTLHF. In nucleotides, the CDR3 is TGTGCCAGCAGCCAGGGACAGGGGCGAACGACCCTCCACTTT.